This paragraph covers one T cell receptor beta chain sequence. Its antigen remains unidentified. Sequencing used immunoSEQ multiplex PCR; TCRdb keeps in-frame clones, though not all of them. The sample shows over 10,000 clones, around 90% of them seen only once. Time point of the sample: week 3, after first cycle of checkpoint inhibitor. The record originates from a study of blood T cell dynamics during melanoma immunotherapy. Study-wide background: First-line therapy was either pembrolizumab or nivolumab with ipilimumab for metastatic melanoma. Notes on the study in general: The study could not tell melanoma-specific clones from general immune activation.

The CDR3 sequence is 13 residues long. V was trimmed by 2 bases and J by 4 bases, leaving 8 bases between them. Germline CDR1 and CDR2: WNHNN and SYGVQD (reference sequence). The TCR was taken from a human donor with melanoma. The chain links TRBV10-1 to TRBJ2-5; D tentatively fits TRBD1 or TRBD2 (5 bases each). This sample comprised effector memory CD8+ T cells from blood, obtained from a patient treated with checkpoint blockade. The CDR3 coding sequence is TGCGCCAGCAGTGAGATGGGGGTAGAGACCCAGTACTTC. As protein: CASSEMGVETQYF.